The 21 T cell receptor beta chains presented below share a single source sample, sequenced in a study of T cell responses to AZD1222 COVID-19 vaccine. The table came from immunoSEQ multiplex PCR; TCRdb's copy has only in-frame clones and leaves some out. The data contain roughly 140,000 clones, 85% to 95% of them singletons. The starting material was peripheral blood, obtained after recovery from COVID-19. The origin of the receptors is an adult who had recovered from COVID-19.

This sequence joins TRBV19 and TRBJ2-7; 10 nucleotides agree with TRBD2. V shed 3 bases, J shed 5 bases, and the junction held 7 bases outside the gene matches. CDR3 size: 15 residues. CDR1 is LNHDA and CDR2 is SQIVND in the germline V gene (reference sequence). The DNA of the CDR3 is TGTGCCAGTAGTATGTCCCGTAGCGGGAGGAACGAGCAGTACTTC. Protein: CASSMSRSGRNEQYF.

This chain joins TRBV28 and TRBJ1-1; no firm D call. V lost 8 bases and J 2 bases, leaving 9 bases between the germline ends. The CDR3 extends over 12 amino acids. Looked up from germline, CDR1 is MDHEN and CDR2 is SYDVKM. Written as DNA, the CDR3 is TGTGCCAGCCACTCAGCTAACACTGAAGCTTTCTTT. It specifies CASHSANTEAFF.

This rearrangement joins TRBV5-4 to TRBJ1-1; D gene uncertain. Germline V lookup: CDR1 SGHNT, CDR2 YYREEE (reference sequence). The CDR3 is 15 residues long. Trimming left V 4 bases short and J 11 bases short, with 24 bases between. The CDR3 sequence: CASSIEQSVAVPAFF. Here the CDR3 DNA reads TGTGCCAGCAGCATCGAACAGAGTGTTGCAGTACCCGCTTTCTTT. The full variable domain, its missing parts supplied by reference TRBV5-4 and TRBJ1-1, is ETGVTQSPTHLIKTRGQQVTLRCSSQSGHNTVSWYQQALGQGPQFIFQYYREEENGRGNFPPRFSGLQFPNYSSELNVNALELDDSALYLCASSIEQSVAVPAFFGQGTRLTVV.

This chain joins TRBV28 and TRBJ1-5, with unresolved D. V lost 2 bases and J 1 base, leaving 9 bases between the germline ends. The CDR3 sequence is 15 residues long. The germline V gene has CDR1 MDHEN and CDR2 SYDVKM. The CDR3 reads CASSLMFRSNQPQHF. In DNA form, the CDR3 reads TGTGCCAGCAGTTTAATGTTCCGCAGCAATCAGCCCCAGCATTTT.

V and J are TRBV2 and TRBJ2-1; 10 nucleotides agree with TRBD1. The V gene's germline CDR1 is SNHLY and CDR2 FYNNEI. The CDR3 totals 16 residues. V lost 1 base and J lost 8; bases outside the gene matches: 8. The DNA of the CDR3 is TGTGCCAGCAGTGAAGGGGGGGACAGGGGTTTGTATGAGCAGTTCTTC. It yields the protein CASSEGGDRGLYEQFF.

The chain has TRBV10-3 and TRBJ1-3, with 7 bases that match TRBD1. The germline CDR1 and CDR2 sequences are ENHRY and SYGVKD. Trimming took 2 bases from V and 4 from J; bases not matched to a gene: 2. The CDR3 loop spans 14 amino acids. CDR3 bases: TGTGCCATCAGTGAGGGGGACAGAGGAAACACCATATATTTT. This gives the protein CAISEGDRGNTIYF.

A single count supports this clone. The chain is built from TRBV21-1 and TRBJ1-2. TRBV21-1 is a pseudogene segment. This CDR3 has 14 residues. CDR3 amino acids: CASNLGGTANGYTF. In DNA, the CDR3 is TGTGCCAGCAACCTGGGGGGGACAGCAAATGGCTACACCTTC.

The rearrangement uses TRBV6-1 and TRBJ2-3; D might be TRBD1 or TRBD2, each matching 6 bases. Germline values: CDR1 MNHNS, CDR2 SASEGT. The CDR3 runs 16 residues. V gave up 0 bases and J gave up 3 bases, with 13 bases separating them. The CDR3 spells CASSEAGGQGTDTQYF. CDR3 in DNA: TGTGCCAGCAGTGAAGCGGGGGGCCAGGGGACAGATACGCAGTATTTT.

The V and J genes are TRBV5-1 and TRBJ2-7; D is possibly TRBD2 (5 bases). The CDR3 extends over 12 amino acids. V was cut by 5 bases and J by 7 bases, with 13 bases left in between. Germline lookup yields CDR1 SGHRS and CDR2 YFSETQ. CDR3 loop: CASRGGMREQYF. The CDR3 DNA reads TGCGCCAGCAGAGGAGGCATGCGGGAGCAGTACTTC.

The CDR3, as DNA: TGTGCCAGCAGACCTGGGGCGGGAGGGCCTTACGAGCAGTACTTC. It specifies CASRPGAGGPYEQYF. This chain uses TRBV27 with TRBJ2-7; 9 bases line up with TRBD2. The V gene's germline CDR1 is MNHEY and CDR2 SMNVEV (reference sequence). With 6 bases clipped from V and 4 bases from J, the junction kept 10 bases outside the gene matches. There are 15 residues in the CDR3.

The chain recombines TRBV10-3 with TRBJ2-1; 7 nucleotides agree with TRBD1. The CDR3 covers 16 residues. With 4 bases clipped from V and 7 bases from J, the junction kept 13 bases outside the gene matches. Germline V CDR1 and CDR2: ENHRY, SYGVKD. DNA of the CDR3: TGTGCCATCAGTGCGTTTCCGGGACAGAGTGCGAATGAGCAGTTCTTC. It encodes CAISAFPGQSANEQFF.

The V and J genes are TRBV19 and TRBJ2-2; 13 bases agree with TRBD2. V lost 3 bases and J lost 7; bases outside the gene matches: 8. The CDR3 consists of 17 residues. Germline V gives CDR1 LNHDA, CDR2 SQIVND (reference sequence). The CDR3 DNA follows: TGTGCCAGTAGTATGTTCCGGACTAGCGGGAGAAGCGGGGAGCTGTTTTTT. Translation gives CASSMFRTSGRSGELFF.

The chain joins TRBV6-5 to TRBJ2-7; 7 bases fit TRBD1. The germline CDR1 and CDR2 sequences are MNHEY and SVGAGI. Losses at the gene ends were 6 bases for V and 10 bases for J; bases not matched to a gene: 15. The CDR3 loop spans 14 amino acids. The CDR3 loop is CASSPLGGTTGQYF. As DNA, the CDR3 is TGTGCCAGCAGCCCCCTAGGGGGCACAACGGGACAGTACTTC.

The rearrangement links TRBV15 to TRBJ1-5; 7 nucleotides match TRBD1. CDR3 size: 16 residues. The germline V gene has CDR1 LNHNV and CDR2 YYDKDF (reference sequence). V was pared by 2 bases and J by 6 bases, with 10 bases of the junction left unmatched. The CDR3 region is CATSRSVTGASQPQHF. As DNA, the CDR3 is TGTGCCACCAGCAGATCCGTTACAGGGGCTAGTCAGCCCCAGCATTTT.

This chain links TRBV12-5 with TRBJ2-7; TRBD1 is a possible D gene (6 bases). CDR1 LGHNT and CDR2 FRNRAP come from the germline V gene. Trimming left V 1 base short and J 0 bases short, with 16 bases between. This CDR3 comprises 17 residues. The CDR3 DNA reads as TGTGCTAGTGGTTTGGGGGATAGACAGGAGAGCTCCTACGAGCAGTACTTC. Protein sequence: CASGLGDRQESSYEQYF. The full variable domain, its missing parts supplied by reference TRBV12-5 and TRBJ2-7, is DARVTQTPRHKVTEMGQEVTMRCQPILGHNTVFWYRQTMMQGLELLAYFRNRAPLDDSGMPKDRFSAEMPDATLATLKIQPSEPRDSAVYFCASGLGDRQESSYEQYFGPGTRLTVT.

Details on this clone: A clone one base away is much larger, so this may be a read error. Different DNA sequences within this sample yield the same CDR3. This sequence joins TRBV4-1 and TRBJ1-4, with 8 bases lining up with TRBD1. Germline V lookup: CDR1 MGHRA, CDR2 YSYEKL. The CDR3 runs 16 residues. V shed 4 bases, J shed 8 bases, and the junction held 12 bases outside the gene matches. CDR3 sequence reads: CASSPSQGTGSEKLFF. The CDR3 coding sequence is TGCGCCAGCAGCCCCTCTCAGGGGACAGGATCGGAAAAACTGTTTTTT.

The chain links TRBV28 to TRBJ2-3; D remains ambiguous. V gave up 4 bases and J gave up 6 bases, with 5 bases separating them. The CDR3 is 11 residues long. Germline V gene lookup returns CDR1 MDHEN and CDR2 SYDVKM. This chain's CDR3 is CASSSGDTQYF. The DNA for the CDR3 is TGTGCCAGCAGTTCAGGCGATACGCAGTATTTT.

This clone has only one observation. The genes are TRBV7-8 and TRBJ2-7; 10 nucleotides match TRBD2. The CDR3 extends over 15 amino acids. Germline trimming cut 4 bases from V and 1 base from J; bases unmatched to any gene: 4. Looked up from germline, CDR1 is SGHVS and CDR2 is FQNEAQ. CDR3 residues: CASSWRTSGSYEQYF. The CDR3, as DNA: TGTGCCAGCAGCTGGCGGACTAGCGGATCCTACGAGCAGTACTTC.

V usage is TRBV9 and J usage is TRBJ1-2; D is possibly TRBD1 (6 bases). Between the trimmed V and J ends, which lost 7 bases and 0 bases, there was a span of 13 bases. The CDR3 has 14 amino acids. The germline gives CDR1 SGDLS, CDR2 YYNGEE. CDR3 bases: TGTGCCAGCGGCCCGGACAGACCTAACTATGGCTACACCTTC. Its translation: CASGPDRPNYGYTF.

This chain uses TRBV6-2 or TRBV6-3 with TRBJ1-2, with 7 bases aligning to TRBD1. Germline assignment: CDR1 MNHEY and CDR2 SVGEGT. The CDR3 is made up of 13 amino acids. Trimming took 6 bases from V and 3 from J; bases not matched to a gene: 4. CDR3 in DNA: TGTGCCAGCAGCCCCGACAGGGACTATGGCTACACCTTC. It translates to CASSPDRDYGYTF.

The gene calls are TRBV4-1 and TRBJ2-7; 11 bases are shared with TRBD1. The CDR3 runs to 15 residues. With V trimmed by 4 bases and J by 2 bases, 4 bases remained unmatched. Germline V lookup: CDR1 MGHRA, CDR2 YSYEKL. The CDR3 is CASSRGTGGPYEQYF. The CDR3 DNA follows: TGCGCCAGCAGCCGAGGGACAGGGGGTCCCTACGAGCAGTACTTC.